This T cell receptor beta chain was sequenced for a study of blood T cell repertoires in COVID-19. Study overall: Acute and convalescent COVID-19 samples came from the United States, Italy and Spain.

CDR1 is MNHNS, CDR2 SASEGT, per germline. The CDR3 totals 17 residues. Trimming removed 3 bases from V and 4 bases from J; junction bases left unmatched: 9. Per the original data handling: Researchers report that nucleated cell counts were estimated from reference gene primer amplification. Profiling relied on immunoSEQ multiplex PCR, and the TCRdb table lists in-frame clones only, not all of them. That table furnishes V, J and clone size, whereas the DNA furnished D and trimming. Of 100,000 or so clones in the sample, more than 90% were seen once. Enrollment of patients from Seattle took place during active infection, with longitudinal follow-up.

The clonotype comes from a woman in her forties or fifties with COVID-19, enrolled during active disease. The rearrangement uses TRBV6-1 and TRBJ2-1, with 10 bases that match TRBD2. The source material was peripheral blood. The CDR3 DNA sequence: TGTGCCAGCAGTGATGTAGCGGGGGGCGGATTTTACAATGAGCAGTTCTTC. The encoded protein is CASSDVAGGGFYNEQFF.